This T cell receptor (beta chain) was observed in a study of technical replicates of blood from several donors. Sequencing used immunoSEQ multiplex PCR; TCRdb keeps in-frame clones, though not all of them. The table has under 95,000 clones, about 95% seen once; the top ten hold around 0.25%. The CDR3 sequence is 15 residues long. Germline CDR1 is MNHNS and CDR2 is SASEGT. The germline V and J ends were trimmed by 7 bases and 7 bases, with 22 bases remaining between them. The sequence was collected from a human donor in good health. Sequencing was carried out using T cells isolated from PBMCs. The gene calls are TRBV6-1 and TRBJ2-5; TRBD1 is a possible D gene (7 bases). CDR3 protein: CASMGLRGALGTQYF. CDR3 sequence (DNA): TGTGCCAGCATGGGGCTCAGGGGGGCGCTGGGGACCCAGTACTTC.